Below are 22 T cell receptor beta chains sequenced from a single sample in a study of cytomegalovirus exposure and HLA in healthy donors. The PCR was carried out with 60 Vbeta primers and 13 Jbeta primers. Data came from immunoSEQ multiplex PCR; TCRdb stores just in-frame clones and leaves some out. The sample consists of 180,000 or so clones, less than 90% of them appearing once. The sample taken for sequencing was PBMCs. Receptors were obtained from a woman between 50 and 59 years old in good health and CMV-seropositive.

For this clone: The same CDR3 can be traced to other DNA sequences in this sample. V usage is TRBV19 and J usage is TRBJ1-2; 12 bases agree with TRBD1. The CDR3 is made up of 14 amino acids. Germline CDR1 reads LNHDA; CDR2 reads SQIVND (reference sequence). The trim removed 6 bases at V and 8 bases at J, leaving 7 bases unmatched. CDR3 in DNA: TGTGCCAGTAGCCTCCGGGACAGGGGGCACGGCTACACCTTC. Residues: CASSLRDRGHGYTF.

The rearrangement links TRBV27 to TRBJ2-1; 11 bases are shared with TRBD2. CDR1 MNHEY and CDR2 SMNVEV come from the germline V gene (reference sequence). This CDR3 spans 15 amino acids. V was pared by 6 bases and J by 5 bases, with 6 bases of the junction left unmatched. The CDR3 spells CASRGGTSGDNEQFF. The CDR3 nucleotides are TGTGCCAGCAGGGGCGGGACTAGCGGAGACAATGAGCAGTTCTTC.

The gene calls are TRBV5-4 and TRBJ2-7; D perhaps matches TRBD2 (5 bases). Germline CDR1 is SGHNT and CDR2 is YYREEE (reference sequence). V lost 0 bases and J 4 bases, leaving 11 bases between the germline ends. The CDR3 spans 14 residues. CDR3 amino acids: CASSLGGVEYEQYF. CDR3 DNA sequence: TGTGCCAGCAGCTTGGGGGGAGTAGAATACGAGCAGTACTTC.

The chain uses TRBV6-1 and TRBJ1-1; the match to TRBD1 covers 7 bases. The V segment lost 6 bases and the J segment 5 bases; nucleotides outside the gene matches: 9. The CDR3 totals 14 residues. Germline V gene sequence: CDR1 MNHNS, CDR2 SASEGT. CDR3 in amino acids: CASRLDRARTEAFF. The CDR3 DNA reads TGTGCCAGCAGGCTAGACAGGGCGCGTACTGAAGCTTTCTTT.

J is TRBJ2-3 and V is TRBV5-1, with 7 nucleotides matching TRBD1. The ends lost 3 bases at V and 2 bases at J; junction bases unmatched: 9. Germline values: CDR1 SGHRS, CDR2 YFSETQ. This CDR3 region has 16 residues. The CDR3 region has the DNA TGCGCCAGCAGCTCAGAGCGACAGGGACCCACAGATACGCAGTATTTT. Its protein product is CASSSERQGPTDTQYF.

In the case of this clone: Relative to the germline gene, one junction end is altered; a read error may explain this. V gene TRBV19 combines with J gene TRBJ1-1, with D maybe TRBD1 (5 bases). CDR1 LNHDA and CDR2 SQIVND come from the germline V gene (reference sequence). This CDR3 has 16 amino acids. The chain's CDR3 is CASSIDGRRVKTEAFF. Here the CDR3 DNA reads TGTGCCAGTAGTATAGACGGGCGCAGGGTGAAGACTGAAGCTTTCTTT.

The CDR3 is CASSLSYGYTF. CDR3 nucleotide sequence: TGTGCCAGCAGCCTGTCGTATGGCTACACCTTC. The chain combines TRBV5-5 with TRBJ1-2; D ambiguous. V was pared by 4 bases and J by 5 bases, with 6 bases between. CDR3 length: 11 amino acids. The germline gives CDR1 SGHKS, CDR2 YYEKEE (reference sequence).

The rearrangement uses TRBV5-1 and TRBJ1-1; D may be TRBD1 (5 bases). Germline-derived CDR1 and CDR2 are SGHRS and YFSETQ. V lost 3 bases, J lost 4 bases, and 13 bases lay in between. CDR3 length equals 14 residues. CDR3 region: CASSSTAIGTEAFF. The CDR3 DNA reads TGCGCCAGCAGCTCGACAGCGATCGGCACTGAAGCTTTCTTT. Looking up the rest from reference TRBV5-1 and TRBJ1-1 gives the full variable domain: KAGVTQTPRYLIKTRGQQVTLSCSPISGHRSVSWYQQTPGQGLQFLFEYFSETQRNKGNFPGRFSGRQFSNSRSEMNVSTLELGDSALYLCASSSTAIGTEAFFGQGTRLTVV.

The J gene is TRBJ2-7, the V gene TRBV7-2; TRBD1 might be the D (6 bases). The CDR3 runs to 12 residues. Germline loops: CDR1 SGHTA, CDR2 FQGNSA. The germline V and J ends were trimmed by 0 bases and 7 bases, with 7 bases remaining between them. The DNA for the CDR3 is TGTGCCAGCAGCTTAGCGGGGGCTGAGCAGTACTTC. It yields the protein CASSLAGAEQYF.

This clone was counted only a few times. The chain carries TRBV4-3 and TRBJ2-3; maybe TRBD2 (5 bases). The length of the CDR3 is 13 residues. V was cut by 5 bases and J by 4 bases, with 10 bases left in between. In germline, CDR1 is LGHNA, CDR2 YSLEER. CDR3 DNA sequence: TGCGCCAGCAGCGCCTCGGGGTCAGATACGCAGTATTTT. This sequence encodes CASSASGSDTQYF.

The J gene is TRBJ2-2, the V gene TRBV10-1; 7 bases match TRBD1. CDR3 size: 13 residues. Germline CDR1 reads WNHNN; CDR2 reads SYGVQD (reference sequence). The junction had 3 bases not matched to a gene; V was cut back by 6 bases and J by 5 bases. CDR3 nucleotide sequence: TGCGCCAGCAGCGGGACAGCAACCGGGGAGCTGTTTTTT. This encodes CASSGTATGELFF.

This clone was counted a few times. The J gene is TRBJ1-1, the V gene TRBV29-1, with D possibly being TRBD1 (6 bases). The germline V gene encodes CDR1 SQVTM and CDR2 ANQGSEA. The germline V and J ends were trimmed by 7 bases and 2 bases, with 20 bases remaining between them. CDR3 length: 15 amino acids. CDR3 bases: TGCAGCGCCCAGGGGCAGATAAACTTTAACACTGAAGCTTTCTTT. Amino acids: CSAQGQINFNTEAFF.

The rearrangement uses TRBV6-5 and TRBJ1-4, with no clear D. V was clipped by 2 bases and J by 6 bases, with 10 bases between them. Germline-derived CDR1 and CDR2 are MNHEY and SVGAGI. The CDR3 runs 14 residues. The CDR3 sequence is CASSYGEGYEKLFF. The CDR3 nucleotides read TGTGCCAGCAGTTACGGGGAGGGTTATGAAAAACTGTTTTTT.

This clone was seen just once. The chain is built from TRBV19 and TRBJ2-2, with 7 bases lining up with TRBD2. The CDR3 is made up of 15 amino acids. The junction had 9 bases not matched to a gene; V was cut back by 6 bases and J by 5 bases. The germline gives CDR1 LNHDA, CDR2 SQIVND (reference sequence). CDR3 loop: CASSPHRGRTGELFF. CDR3 coding DNA: TGTGCCAGTAGCCCTCATCGCGGGAGAACCGGGGAGCTGTTTTTT.

The chain is built from TRBV6-1 and TRBJ2-7; possible D gene TRBD2, 6 bases. V gave up 4 bases and J gave up 5 bases, with 18 bases separating them. This CDR3 is built from 15 residues. Per germline, CDR1 MNHNS and CDR2 SASEGT. The CDR3 region is CASSGTTLDGNEQYF. The CDR3 bases are TGTGCCAGCAGTGGGACTACGTTGGACGGCAACGAGCAGTACTTC.

This sequence joins TRBV5-1 and TRBJ2-3; D might be TRBD2 (6 bases). The CDR3 contains 15 residues. The V and J ends lost 0 bases and 1 base respectively, with 9 bases between them. Looked up from germline, CDR1 is SGHRS and CDR2 is YFSETQ. CDR3 region: CASSLEASGTDTQYF. CDR3 nucleotide sequence: TGCGCCAGCAGCTTGGAAGCTAGCGGCACAGATACGCAGTATTTT.

This clone was found once. The genes are TRBV11-2 and TRBJ1-6; 9 positions match TRBD1. The V segment lost 1 base and the J segment 4 bases; nucleotides outside the gene matches: 2. Germline CDR1 reads SGHAT; CDR2 reads FQNNGV. The CDR3 loop spans 16 amino acids. This CDR3 reads CASSLGGTGYNSPLHF. The CDR3 bases are TGTGCCAGCAGCTTAGGCGGGACAGGGTATAATTCACCCCTCCACTTT.

CDR3 sequence: CASSLTSGGYLGTGELFF. The DNA for the CDR3 is TGTGCCAGCAGCTTGACTAGCGGGGGTTATTTGGGGACCGGGGAGCTGTTTTTT. The V gene is TRBV5-4, the J gene TRBJ2-2; TRBD2 matches at 11 bases. Trimming at V came to 1 base and at J to 5 bases, leaving 10 bases not matched to a gene. The germline V gene has CDR1 SGHNT and CDR2 YYREEE (reference sequence). This CDR3 contains 18 residues.

This chain connects TRBV2 to TRBJ2-7, with 9 bases matching TRBD1. From germline, CDR1 is SNHLY and CDR2 FYNNEI. The CDR3 loop spans 14 amino acids. The V segment lost 5 bases and the J segment 3 bases; nucleotides outside the gene matches: 5. The CDR3 coding sequence is TGTGCCAGCAGTATGGACAGGGGTGGCTACGAGCAGTACTTC. It yields the protein CASSMDRGGYEQYF.

The sample holds one count of this clone. This chain connects TRBV7-9 to TRBJ1-1; D is possibly TRBD1 (6 bases). The CDR3 loop spans 17 amino acids. The germline CDR1 and CDR2 sequences are SEHNR and FQNEAQ (reference sequence). The V end lost 6 bases, the J end lost 1 base, and 21 bases lay between the germline ends. CDR3 residues: CASRQQGATGTNTEAFF. The DNA for the CDR3 is TGTGCCAGCAGGCAACAGGGAGCTACAGGTACGAACACTGAAGCTTTCTTT. The whole variable domain, filled in from reference TRBV7-9 and TRBJ1-1, reads DTGVSQNPRHKITKRGQNVTFRCDPISEHNRLYWYRQTLGQGPEFLTYFQNEAQLEKSRLLSDRFSAERPKGSFSTLEIQRTEQGDSAMYLCASRQQGATGTNTEAFFGQGTRLTVV.

V and J are TRBV5-1 and TRBJ2-1, with a tentative D call TRBD2 (5 bases). CDR3 size: 15 residues. V was trimmed by 3 bases and J by 2 bases, leaving 12 bases between them. Germline values: CDR1 SGHRS, CDR2 YFSETQ. For the CDR3, the DNA is TGCGCCAGCAGCTCTGGACTTGCTGCCTACAATGAGCAGTTCTTC. Protein product: CASSSGLAAYNEQFF.

J is TRBJ2-7 and V is TRBV9; D is unresolved. This CDR3 is 15 amino acids long. Germline V lookup: CDR1 SGDLS, CDR2 YYNGEE. The ends were cut back, 0 bases at V and 0 bases at J, with 10 bases in the middle. The CDR3 protein is CASSVGGSRSYEQYF. DNA for the CDR3: TGTGCCAGCAGCGTAGGAGGATCCCGCTCCTACGAGCAGTACTTC.